These T cell receptor beta chains were read from a single sample in a study of T cells after yellow fever vaccination. TCRdb re-analysed the 5' RACE reads in MiXCR, keeping a single row per CDR3 protein. The sample carries about 430,000 distinct CDR3 sequences, about 17% recorded once. The sample consisted of PBMCs, taken before the yellow fever booster vaccination. These receptors originate from a young man who received the YFV17D yellow fever vaccine. Both conserved end residues are part of each CDR3. D genes are given only for firm matches. Clone size is not always given. Where it is, it says once, few, many or a class for expanded clones.

clone_size d_call j_call v_call cdr3_nt cdr3_aa
NA NA TRBJ1-2 TRBV5-1 TGCGCCAGCAGCTTGGTTATAGGGGACTATGGCTACACCTTC CASSLVIGDYGYTF
few NA TRBJ1-5 TRBV24-1 TGTGCCACCCAGAGAGCTAGCAATCAGCCCCAGCATTTT CATQRASNQPQHF
NA NA TRBJ2-5 TRBV4-1 TGCGCCAGCAGCCAAGAGCTGAGCCGGGAGACCCAGTACTTC CASSQELSRETQYF
NA NA TRBJ1-5 TRBV6-1 TGTGCCAGCAGGGATTTAGCGGGGGTGCCAATGTCTAGCACAGATACGCAGCATTTT CASRDLAGVPMSSTDTQHF
NA NA TRBJ2-5 TRBV21-1 TGTGCCAGCAGCGACCTCCGGGGGCAAGAGACCCAGTACTTC CASSDLRGQETQYF
few TRBD2 TRBJ2-7 TRBV2 TGTGCCAGCAGACTTGCCAGCGGGACGTCCTACGAGCAGTACTTC CASRLASGTSYEQYF
few TRBD1 TRBJ2-4 TRBV12-3/TRBV12-4 TGTGCCAGCGCCGGGACAGAGGCGAACATTCAGTACTTC CASAGTEANIQYF
few NA TRBJ2-3 TRBV4-2 TGTGCCAGCAGCCAAAAGACTACTAGCACAGATACGCAGTATTTT CASSQKTTSTDTQYF
many NA TRBJ1-2 TRBV5-4 TGTGCCAGCAGCCCCCTAGCCACAGCGGCCCCAGACTCCACCTTC CASSPLATAAPDSTF
few NA TRBJ2-5 TRBV4-3 TGCGCCAGCAGCCAATTGCCAGGGGAGGCCCAGTACTTC CASSQLPGEAQYF
NA NA TRBJ1-1 TRBV4-3 TGCGCCAGCAGCCAAGAGGGACTTGAAGCTTTCTTT CASSQEGLEAFF
NA NA TRBJ2-4 TRBV12-3/TRBV12-4 TGTGCCAGCAGTCCACCTAGCTCTCTAGCCAAAAACATTCAGTACTTC CASSPPSSLAKNIQYF
NA NA TRBJ2-7 TRBV5-1 TGCGCCAGCAGCGCCCTCTCGCAATCCTACGAGCAGTACTTC CASSALSQSYEQYF
NA NA TRBJ1-1 TRBV7-9 TGTGCCAGCAGGGAACTGGGGGGTGCCACTGAAGCTTTCTTT CASRELGGATEAFF
few NA TRBJ1-2 TRBV4-2 NA CASTGTFGANYGYTF
NA TRBD1 TRBJ1-5 TRBV30 TGTGCCTGGAGTTTCGGACAGGGCGGCCCTCAGCCCCAGCATTTT CAWSFGQGGPQPQHF
NA NA TRBJ1-3 TRBV5-1 TGCGCCAGCAGCTTGGGCAGCTACTCTGGAAACACCATATATTTT CASSLGSYSGNTIYF
NA NA TRBJ2-1 TRBV4-1 TGCGCCAGCAGCCAAGTCCAGGTGGACAATGAGCAGTTCTTC CASSQVQVDNEQFF
few NA TRBJ2-5 TRBV12-3/TRBV12-4 TGTGCCAGCAGTTTTGGGGTGGTGACCCAGTACTTC CASSFGVVTQYF
NA TRBD1 TRBJ1-6 TRBV3-1 TGTGCCAGCAGCCCGACAGGGGTACCACCCCTCCACTTT CASSPTGVPPLHF
few NA TRBJ2-2 TRBV7-3 TGTGCCAGCAGCTCGGAACGGGGTCTCTCCACCGGGGAGCTGTTTTTT CASSSERGLSTGELFF
few NA TRBJ2-1 TRBV5-1 TGCGCCAGCAGCTTGGATACAGGGACGGGGGGCAATGAGCAGTTCTTC CASSLDTGTGGNEQFF
few NA TRBJ1-4 TRBV2 TGTGCCAGCAGTGACCAGGGGCAAACTAATGAAAAACTGTTTTTT CASSDQGQTNEKLFF
NA NA TRBJ1-6 TRBV20-1 TGCAGTGCTCCCGGTCCGGTACAGCCGAATTCACCCCTCCACTTT CSAPGPVQPNSPLHF
few TRBD2 TRBJ2-1 TRBV5-1 TGCGCCAGCAGCCCGTCGGGACTAGCGGGGGACAATGAGCAGTTCTTC CASSPSGLAGDNEQFF
NA TRBD1 TRBJ1-1 TRBV4-1 TGCGCCAGCAGCCAAGATTCCAAGGGGGCCTTGAACACTGAAGCTTTCTTT CASSQDSKGALNTEAFF
NA NA TRBJ2-3 TRBV10-3 TGTGCCATCAGTGAGGGCCCTTCGGATACGCAGTATTTT CAISEGPSDTQYF
NA NA TRBJ2-3 TRBV4-1 TGCGCCAGCAGCGAGAGTCGGACTCTTGATACGCAGTATTTT CASSESRTLDTQYF
NA NA TRBJ1-5 TRBV4-2 TGTGCCAGCAGCCAAGCTGTATTAGGTCAGCCCCAGCATTTT CASSQAVLGQPQHF
NA NA TRBJ1-3 TRBV7-2 TGTGCCAGCAGCCTAGACAGTTTGGCTGGAAACACCATATATTTT CASSLDSLAGNTIYF
NA NA TRBJ1-2 TRBV6-1 TGTGCCAGCAGACTATCCATCGCTAACTATGGCTACACCTTC CASRLSIANYGYTF
few TRBD1 TRBJ1-5 TRBV6-5 TGTGCCAGCAGTCACGACAGGGGAAGCAATCAGCCCCAGCATTTT CASSHDRGSNQPQHF
few NA TRBJ1-2 TRBV15 TGTGCCACCAGCACACCCCGGAGTGGTGGAAGCTATGGCTACACCTTC CATSTPRSGGSYGYTF
NA NA TRBJ2-7 TRBV4-1 TGCGCCAGCAGCCAAGGACAACCGGGAGAGCAGTACTTC CASSQGQPGEQYF
NA TRBD2 TRBJ2-5 TRBV3-1 TGTGCCAGCAGCCAAGATCTTGGTAGCGGGGGGGCCCGAGAGACCCAGTACTTC CASSQDLGSGGARETQYF
NA NA TRBJ2-1 TRBV10-3 TGTGCCATCAGCTCACAGGGCTTCTCCTACAATGAGCAGTTCTTC CAISSQGFSYNEQFF
few NA TRBJ2-7 TRBV12-3/TRBV12-4 TGTGCCAGCAGTTTTTGGTTAACCTACGAGCAGTACTTC CASSFWLTYEQYF
NA TRBD1 TRBJ2-5 TRBV9 TGTGCCAGCAGCGTTGGACAGGGGAAAGAGACCCAGTACTTC CASSVGQGKETQYF
many TRBD1 TRBJ2-7 TRBV5-1 TGCGCCAGCAGCTTGGGGGACAGGCACCCGGACGAGCAGTACTTC CASSLGDRHPDEQYF